Here is one T cell receptor beta chain with its context. The target antigen is unknown. V was cut by 6 bases and J by 5 bases, with 14 bases left in between. The germline gives CDR1 MNHEY, CDR2 SVGAGI. The CDR3 contains 14 residues. The data derive from a study of PD-1 blockade in classical Hodgkin lymphoma. Whole-study findings and limits: Lower baseline TCR diversity marked trial partial responders and progressors. Differences between repertoires have undefined causes, possibly disease activity or prior therapy.

Time point of the sample: cycle 4 day 1 (C4D1), after five to seven weeks of nivolumab. Following autologous stem cell transplantation, relapse occurred in every patient, and exposure to brentuximab vedotin varied. Patients' outcomes at their best amounted to complete response, partial response or progressive disease. TCRdb's copy holds only in-frame clones and misses some; the assay was immunoSEQ multiplex PCR. The table has fewer than 45,000 clones, around 64% seen once. This sequence originates from a human donor with classical Hodgkin lymphoma. The gene calls are TRBV6-5 and TRBJ1-5; D remains unclear. The sample was peripheral blood mononuclear cells (PBMCs), taken before the fourth cycle of nivolumab. The chain's CDR3 is CASRKNWGDQPQHF. The DNA of the CDR3 is TGTGCCAGCAGGAAAAATTGGGGAGATCAGCCCCAGCATTTT.